Listed below are T cell receptor beta chains from one sample, sequenced in a study of T cell responses to AZD1222 COVID-19 vaccine. Measured with immunoSEQ multiplex PCR; TCRdb has only the in-frame clones, and not every one. The sample holds approximately 110,000 clones, 88% seen once. Sequenced material: peripheral blood, taken on day 0 of AZD1222 vaccination. All receptors come from an adult in good health. Each CDR3 is given with its conserved first and last residue. The order of the fields is clone size, V gene, J gene, D gene, CDR3 DNA, CDR3 protein. The D gene is left open where the match is weak. Some rows have no size entry. The others give once, few or many, or a class for an expanded clone.

abundance: -
v_gene: TRBV7-8
j_gene: TRBJ1-5
d_gene: TRBD1
CDR3nt: TGTGCCAGCAGCTTAGCATCAGGGACAGGGTGGAATCAGCCCCAGCATTTT
CDR3aa: CASSLASGTGWNQPQHF

abundance: -
v_gene: TRBV27
j_gene: TRBJ1-2
d_gene: -
CDR3nt: TGTGCCAGCAGCCGAGGGGGGTTCTATGGCTACACCTTC
CDR3aa: CASSRGGFYGYTF

abundance: -
v_gene: TRBV10-3
j_gene: TRBJ2-5
d_gene: TRBD1
CDR3nt: TGTGCCACTACAGGGGCATCTGGGGAGACCCAGTACTTC
CDR3aa: CATTGASGETQYF

abundance: -
v_gene: TRBV28
j_gene: TRBJ2-7
d_gene: -
CDR3nt: TGTGCCAGCAGCTCGGACAGCTACGAGCAGTACTTC
CDR3aa: CASSSDSYEQYF

abundance: -
v_gene: TRBV21-1
j_gene: TRBJ2-7
d_gene: -
CDR3nt: TGTGCCAGCAGCGTCCACGCCCCCGGGACAGGAGCCTACGAGCAGTACTTC
CDR3aa: CASSVHAPGTGAYEQYF

abundance: -
v_gene: TRBV11-2
j_gene: TRBJ2-1
d_gene: -
CDR3nt: TGTGCCAGCAGCTTAGGCGGGATCTACAATGAGCAGTTCTTC
CDR3aa: CASSLGGIYNEQFF

abundance: -
v_gene: TRBV6-5
j_gene: TRBJ2-2
d_gene: -
CDR3nt: TGTGCCAGCAATAAGTTCACCGGGGAGCTGTTTTTT
CDR3aa: CASNKFTGELFF

abundance: few
v_gene: TRBV4-2
j_gene: TRBJ2-5
d_gene: TRBD2
CDR3nt: TGTGCCAGCAGCCAAGCTGTACGCAGCGGGGACTCAGAGACCCAGTACTTC
CDR3aa: CASSQAVRSGDSETQYF

abundance: -
v_gene: TRBV5-5
j_gene: TRBJ1-1
d_gene: -
CDR3nt: TGTGCCAGCACCTCCGGTGGTACTGAAGCTTTCTTT
CDR3aa: CASTSGGTEAFF

abundance: once
v_gene: TRBV20-1
j_gene: TRBJ2-5
d_gene: -
CDR3nt: TGCAGTGCTAAAACGGTGACCCAGTACTTC
CDR3aa: CSAKTVTQYF

abundance: -
v_gene: TRBV18
j_gene: TRBJ2-6
d_gene: -
CDR3nt: TGTGCCAGCTCACCCTCGACAGGAAACTCTGGGGCCAACGTCCTGACTTTC
CDR3aa: CASSPSTGNSGANVLTF

abundance: -
v_gene: TRBV7-2
j_gene: TRBJ1-5
d_gene: -
CDR3nt: TGTGCCAGCAGTCAGGGGCGGAATCAGCCCCAGCATTTT
CDR3aa: CASSQGRNQPQHF

abundance: -
v_gene: TRBV11-2
j_gene: TRBJ2-3
d_gene: -
CDR3nt: TGTGCCAGCAGCCTCTCACCAGGGGCGGTGGATACGCAGTATTTT
CDR3aa: CASSLSPGAVDTQYF

abundance: -
v_gene: TRBV21-1
j_gene: TRBJ1-4
d_gene: -
CDR3nt: TGTGCCAGCAGCGCGTACAGTGACTTTAATGAAAAACTGTTTTTT
CDR3aa: CASSAYSDFNEKLFF

abundance: -
v_gene: TRBV4-2
j_gene: TRBJ2-2
d_gene: TRBD1
CDR3nt: TGTGCCAGCAGCCAAACAGGGGCGAACACCGGGGAGCTGTTTTTT
CDR3aa: CASSQTGANTGELFF

abundance: once
v_gene: TRBV6-5
j_gene: TRBJ1-5
d_gene: TRBD1
CDR3nt: TGTGCCAGCAGTCGGGACAGAAATCAGCCCCAGCATTTT
CDR3aa: CASSRDRNQPQHF

abundance: -
v_gene: TRBV7-8
j_gene: TRBJ1-1
d_gene: -
CDR3nt: TGTGCCAGCAGCCCCCCCGAGGGCGAGGACACTGAAGCTTTCTTT
CDR3aa: CASSPPEGEDTEAFF

abundance: -
v_gene: TRBV5-4
j_gene: TRBJ1-1
d_gene: -
CDR3nt: TGTGCCAGCAGCTTGAACCTGAACACTGAAGCTTTCTTT
CDR3aa: CASSLNLNTEAFF

abundance: -
v_gene: TRBV14
j_gene: TRBJ1-1
d_gene: -
CDR3nt: TGTGCCAGCAGCGCAGGGATAAACACTGAAGCTTTCTTT
CDR3aa: CASSAGINTEAFF

abundance: -
v_gene: TRBV1
j_gene: TRBJ2-7
d_gene: -
CDR3nt: TGCACCAGCAGCCACCCCAAGGGGCAGCACTACGAGCAGTACTTC
CDR3aa: CTSSHPKGQHYEQYF

abundance: -
v_gene: TRBV28
j_gene: TRBJ1-4
d_gene: -
CDR3nt: TGTGCCAGCAGTTTTTTGGGCGAAGGGGCAGGAGAAAAACTGTTTTTT
CDR3aa: CASSFLGEGAGEKLFF

abundance: -
v_gene: TRBV15
j_gene: TRBJ2-7
d_gene: -
CDR3nt: TGTGCCACCAGCAGGGTGACCCCGACAGCGCTCTCCTACGAGCAGTACTTC
CDR3aa: CATSRVTPTALSYEQYF

abundance: few
v_gene: TRBV5-6
j_gene: TRBJ2-7
d_gene: -
CDR3nt: TGTGCCAGCAGCTTCCAGGCGAGCTCCTACGAGCAGTACTTC
CDR3aa: CASSFQASSYEQYF

abundance: -
v_gene: TRBV7-9
j_gene: TRBJ1-2
d_gene: -
CDR3nt: TGTGCCAGCAGCCTGACCATACAAGGCGGCTACACCTTC
CDR3aa: CASSLTIQGGYTF

abundance: -
v_gene: TRBV7-3
j_gene: TRBJ1-1
d_gene: -
CDR3nt: TGTGCCAGCAGCGCCCAGAGGGGGGGTATCTCTGAAGCTTTCTTT
CDR3aa: CASSAQRGGISEAFF

abundance: once
v_gene: TRBV6-5
j_gene: TRBJ1-1
d_gene: TRBD1
CDR3nt: TGTGCCAGCAGCACAACAGGGGGGAGCACTGAAGCTTTCTTT
CDR3aa: CASSTTGGSTEAFF

abundance: -
v_gene: TRBV10-3
j_gene: TRBJ2-1
d_gene: -
CDR3nt: TGTGCCATAACACGTTTAGGGGACTACAATGAGCAGTTCTTC
CDR3aa: CAITRLGDYNEQFF

abundance: -
v_gene: TRBV28
j_gene: TRBJ1-3
d_gene: -
CDR3nt: TGTGCCAGCAGTTTGGTCAGCTTAAACACCATATATTTT
CDR3aa: CASSLVSLNTIYF

abundance: -
v_gene: TRBV28
j_gene: TRBJ2-4
d_gene: TRBD1
CDR3nt: TGTGCCAGCAGTCTGACAGGGACCAAAAACATTCAGTACTTC
CDR3aa: CASSLTGTKNIQYF

abundance: -
v_gene: TRBV5-5
j_gene: TRBJ2-2
d_gene: -
CDR3nt: TGTGCCAGCAGCACGACAGACTCATTGACCGGGGAGCTGTTTTTT
CDR3aa: CASSTTDSLTGELFF

abundance: -
v_gene: TRBV5-6
j_gene: TRBJ1-2
d_gene: -
CDR3nt: TGTGCCAGCAGCGGGGAGAAGGGGTCCTATGGCTACACCTTC
CDR3aa: CASSGEKGSYGYTF

abundance: -
v_gene: TRBV5-4
j_gene: TRBJ2-3
d_gene: TRBD2
CDR3nt: TGTGCCAGCAGCTTGGATGGGGCGGGAGAAGCAGATACGCAGTATTTT
CDR3aa: CASSLDGAGEADTQYF

abundance: -
v_gene: TRBV10-2
j_gene: TRBJ2-1
d_gene: -
CDR3nt: TGCGCCAGCAGTGACATTGGGCCACACGAGCAGTTCTTC
CDR3aa: CASSDIGPHEQFF